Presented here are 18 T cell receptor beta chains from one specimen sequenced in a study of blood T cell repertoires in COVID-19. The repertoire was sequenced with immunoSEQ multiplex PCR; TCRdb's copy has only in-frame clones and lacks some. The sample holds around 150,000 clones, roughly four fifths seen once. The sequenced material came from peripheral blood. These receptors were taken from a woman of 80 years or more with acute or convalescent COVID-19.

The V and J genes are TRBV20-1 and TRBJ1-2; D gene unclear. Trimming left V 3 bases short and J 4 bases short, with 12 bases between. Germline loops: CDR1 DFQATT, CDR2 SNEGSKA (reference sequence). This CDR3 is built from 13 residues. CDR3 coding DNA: TGCAGTGCTAGTCCCGGGGAGTCCTATGGCTACACCTTC. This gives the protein CSASPGESYGYTF.

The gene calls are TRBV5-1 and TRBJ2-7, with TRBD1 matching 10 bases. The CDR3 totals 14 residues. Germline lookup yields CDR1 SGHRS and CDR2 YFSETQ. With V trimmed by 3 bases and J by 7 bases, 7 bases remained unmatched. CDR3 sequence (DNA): TGCGCCAGCAGCTGGAGCGGGACAGGGGAAGAGCAGTACTTC. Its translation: CASSWSGTGEEQYF.

The CDR3 reads CASSGDWVGETQYF. In DNA form, the CDR3 reads TGCGCCAGCAGCGGGGACTGGGTGGGGGAGACCCAGTACTTC. The V and J genes are TRBV5-1 and TRBJ2-5; tentatively, D is TRBD2 (6 bases). V lost 4 bases, J lost 5 bases, and 15 bases lay in between. Per the germline V gene, CDR1 is SGHRS and CDR2 is YFSETQ. The CDR3 loop spans 14 amino acids.

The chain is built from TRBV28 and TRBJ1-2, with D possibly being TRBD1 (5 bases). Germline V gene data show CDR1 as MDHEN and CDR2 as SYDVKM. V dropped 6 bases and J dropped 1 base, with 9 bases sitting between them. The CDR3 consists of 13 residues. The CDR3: CASSQDSNYGYTF. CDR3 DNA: TGTGCCAGCAGCCAAGACAGTAACTATGGCTACACCTTC.

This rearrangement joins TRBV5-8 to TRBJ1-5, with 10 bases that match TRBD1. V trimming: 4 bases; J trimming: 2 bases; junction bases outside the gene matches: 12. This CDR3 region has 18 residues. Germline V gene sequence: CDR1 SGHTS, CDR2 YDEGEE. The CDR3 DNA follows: TGTGCCAGCAGCCGAAGGGTCGCGGGGACAGGGGGCAATCAGCCCCAGCATTTT. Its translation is CASSRRVAGTGGNQPQHF.

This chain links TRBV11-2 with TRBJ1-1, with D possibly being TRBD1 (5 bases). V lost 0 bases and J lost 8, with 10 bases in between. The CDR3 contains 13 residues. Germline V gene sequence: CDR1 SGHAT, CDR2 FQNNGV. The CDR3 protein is CASSLDRRAEAFF. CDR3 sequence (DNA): TGTGCCAGCAGCTTAGATCGCAGGGCAGAAGCTTTCTTT.

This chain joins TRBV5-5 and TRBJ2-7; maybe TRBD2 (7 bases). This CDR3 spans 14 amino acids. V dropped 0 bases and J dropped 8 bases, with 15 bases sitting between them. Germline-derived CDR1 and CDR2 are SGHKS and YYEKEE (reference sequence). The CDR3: CASSLDIRGGKQYF. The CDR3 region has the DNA TGTGCCAGCAGCTTGGATATAAGGGGGGGAAAGCAGTACTTC.

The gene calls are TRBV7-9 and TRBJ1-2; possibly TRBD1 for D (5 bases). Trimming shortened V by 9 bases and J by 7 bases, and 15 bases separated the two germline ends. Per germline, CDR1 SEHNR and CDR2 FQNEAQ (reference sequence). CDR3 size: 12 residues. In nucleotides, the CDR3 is TGTGCCAGGGGGGGACCCAGTGGTGGCTACACCTTC. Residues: CARGGPSGGYTF.

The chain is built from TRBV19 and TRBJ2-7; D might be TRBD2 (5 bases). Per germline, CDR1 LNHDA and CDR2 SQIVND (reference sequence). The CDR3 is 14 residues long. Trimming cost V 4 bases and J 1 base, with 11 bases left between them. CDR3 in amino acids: CASSSAPGSYEQYF. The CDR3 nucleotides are TGTGCCAGTAGTAGCGCACCGGGATCCTACGAGCAGTACTTC. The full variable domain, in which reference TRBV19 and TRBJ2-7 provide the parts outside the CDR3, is DGGITQSPKYLFRKEGQNVTLSCEQNLNHDAMYWYRQDPGQGLRLIYYSQIVNDFQKGDIAEGYSVSREKKESFPLTVTSAQKNPTAFYLCASSSAPGSYEQYFGPGTRLTVT.

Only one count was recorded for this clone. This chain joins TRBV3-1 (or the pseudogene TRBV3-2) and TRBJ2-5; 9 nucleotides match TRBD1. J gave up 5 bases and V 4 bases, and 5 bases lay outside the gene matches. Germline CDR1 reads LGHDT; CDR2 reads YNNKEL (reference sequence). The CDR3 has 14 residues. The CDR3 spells CASSPQGAGETQYF. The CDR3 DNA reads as TGTGCCAGCAGCCCACAGGGGGCTGGGGAGACCCAGTACTTC.

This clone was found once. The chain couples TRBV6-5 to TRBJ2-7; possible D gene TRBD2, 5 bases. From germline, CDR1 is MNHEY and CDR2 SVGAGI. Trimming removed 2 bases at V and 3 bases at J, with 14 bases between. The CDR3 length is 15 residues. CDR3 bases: TGTGCCAGCAGTTACAACCCCCTCGGACTCTACGAGCAGTACTTC. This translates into CASSYNPLGLYEQYF.

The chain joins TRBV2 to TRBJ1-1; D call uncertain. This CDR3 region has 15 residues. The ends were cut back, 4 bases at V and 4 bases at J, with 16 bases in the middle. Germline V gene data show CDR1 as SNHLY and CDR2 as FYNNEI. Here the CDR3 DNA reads TGTGCCAGCAGTGGAGGCCCTCCCTGGTCCACTGAAGCTTTCTTT. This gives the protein CASSGGPPWSTEAFF.

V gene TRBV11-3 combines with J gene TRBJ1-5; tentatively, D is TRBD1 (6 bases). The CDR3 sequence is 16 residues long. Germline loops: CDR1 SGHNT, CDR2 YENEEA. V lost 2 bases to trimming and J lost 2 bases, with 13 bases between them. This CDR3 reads CASSLTFRGRNQPQHF. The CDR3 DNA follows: TGTGCCAGCAGCTTAACCTTCAGGGGACGCAATCAGCCCCAGCATTTT.

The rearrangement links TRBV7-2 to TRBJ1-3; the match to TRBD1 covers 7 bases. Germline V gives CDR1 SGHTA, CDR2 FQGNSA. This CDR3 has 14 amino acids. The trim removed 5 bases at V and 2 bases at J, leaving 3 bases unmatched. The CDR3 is CASSPQGAGNTIYF. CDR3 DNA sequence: TGTGCCAGCAGCCCCCAGGGGGCTGGAAACACCATATATTTT. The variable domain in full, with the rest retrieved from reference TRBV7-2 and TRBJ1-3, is GAGVSQSPSNKVTEKGKDVELRCDPISGHTALYWYRQSLGQGLEFLIYFQGNSAPDKSGLPSDRFSAERTGGSVSTLTIQRTQQEDSAVYLCASSPQGAGNTIYFGEGSWLTVV.

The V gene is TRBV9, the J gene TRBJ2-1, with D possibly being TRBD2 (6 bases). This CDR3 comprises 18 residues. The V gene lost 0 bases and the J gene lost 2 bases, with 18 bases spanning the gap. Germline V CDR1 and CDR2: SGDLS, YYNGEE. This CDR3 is CASSVVGSGSTAYNEQFF. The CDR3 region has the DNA TGTGCCAGCAGCGTAGTTGGTAGCGGATCCACGGCCTACAATGAGCAGTTCTTC.

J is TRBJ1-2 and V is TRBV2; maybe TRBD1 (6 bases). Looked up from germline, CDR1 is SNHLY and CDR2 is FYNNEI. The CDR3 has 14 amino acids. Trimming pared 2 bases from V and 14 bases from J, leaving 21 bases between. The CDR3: CASSESLLDRHHTF. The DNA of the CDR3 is TGTGCCAGCAGTGAATCCCTTTTGGACAGACACCATACCTTC.

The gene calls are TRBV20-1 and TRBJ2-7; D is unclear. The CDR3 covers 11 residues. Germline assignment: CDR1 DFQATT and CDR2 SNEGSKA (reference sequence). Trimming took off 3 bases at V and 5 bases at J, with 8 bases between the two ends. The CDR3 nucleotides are TGCAGTGCTAGGAGAGTGAACGAGCAGTACTTC. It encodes CSARRVNEQYF.

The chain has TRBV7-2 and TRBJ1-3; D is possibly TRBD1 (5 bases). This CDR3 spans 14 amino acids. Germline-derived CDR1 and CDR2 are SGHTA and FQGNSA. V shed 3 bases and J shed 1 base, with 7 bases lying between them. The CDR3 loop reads CASSFRVSGNTIYF. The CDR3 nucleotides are TGTGCCAGCAGCTTCAGGGTATCTGGAAACACCATATATTTT.